This T cell receptor beta chain was obtained from a study of blood T cell repertoires in COVID-19 (TCRdb year 2020). For the study in its entirety: The collaborator samples originated in the United States, Italy and Spain and spanned the acute and convalescent phases of COVID-19. The samples were drawn from the first 160 participants of the ongoing ImmuneRACE study and from over 950 subjects provided by 6 global collaborators. Sample metadata almost always included a de-identified subject ID, COVID-19 status, age in years and sex. Subjects who had been exposed to COVID-19, were actively infected with it, or had recovered from it provided the deeply sampled blood TCRbeta repertoires that made up the dataset. HLA class I and class II types, where available, came from metadata supplied by the sample provider rather than from assay-based typing. The repertoires were released in a freely available public database meant as a resource for research on the immune response to SARS-CoV-2. The material from the prospective study consisted of cDNA or gDNA derived from T cells, B-cell-depleted T cells, or PBMCs. The paper's findings and limits, for the study overall: The quantity of clinical and demographic metadata differed by source and by participant and was supplied without curation.

TCRbeta CDR3 regions were amplified from genomic DNA by means of the immunoSEQ Assay, a bias-controlled multiplex PCR. The authors processed their data as follows. The number of nucleated cells in each sample was estimated from the amplification of reference gene primers within the assay. To quantify the absolute abundance of each unique TCRbeta CDR3 rearrangement, sequence reads were collapsed and filtered. For each sample, productive Simpson clonality was calculated by taking the square root of Simpson's diversity index across productive rearrangements. As stored in TCRdb, this immuneACCESS dataset retains in-frame rearrangements with V and J assigned. A fraction of the clones does not appear; measured against another copy, unresolved V genes explain less than half of the discrepancy, and the remainder lacks a known reason. The V and J calls and the clone size are those of that table, but D and trimming were determined from the DNA. The sample table shows approximately 230,000 clones, and approximately 79% are seen once. 4.5% to 6% of the sample is taken by the ten largest.

For this clone: Its cognate antigen has yet to be identified. No base-level quality is on record; no much larger clone is a single base apart.

CDR1 SGHNT and CDR2 YYREEE were looked up in the germline V gene (reference sequence). V drops 4 bases and J drops 3 bases, leaving 14 bases in between. From cysteine to phenylalanine, the CDR3 is 15 amino acids long. Only the CDR3 DNA is retained, 45 bases long and in frame from the first base. Whole blood was collected in K2EDTA tubes by collaborating institutions according to the institutions' own protocols. For TCRbeta analysis, collaborator samples were shipped as frozen whole blood, as isolated PBMCs, or as DNA extracted from either sample type. The receptor's source is a woman of 80 years or more with active or convalescent COVID-19. The chain couples TRBV5-4 to TRBJ2-1; a tentative D call is TRBD1 (5 bases match). Material: peripheral blood. The DNA is TGTGCCAGCAGCCCAGGGTCCAATAGCTACAATGAGCAGTTCTTC. It codes for CASSPGSNSYNEQFF.